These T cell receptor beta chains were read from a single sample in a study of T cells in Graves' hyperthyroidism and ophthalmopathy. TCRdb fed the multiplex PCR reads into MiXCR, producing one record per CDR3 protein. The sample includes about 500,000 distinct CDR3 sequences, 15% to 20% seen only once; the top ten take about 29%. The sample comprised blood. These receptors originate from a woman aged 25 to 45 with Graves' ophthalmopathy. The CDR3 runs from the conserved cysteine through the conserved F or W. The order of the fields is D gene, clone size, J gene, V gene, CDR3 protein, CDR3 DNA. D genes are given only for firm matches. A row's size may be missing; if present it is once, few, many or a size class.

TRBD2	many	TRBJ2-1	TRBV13	CASSLSGRKDEQFF	TGTGCCAGCAGCTTAAGCGGGAGGAAGGATGAGCAGTTCTTC
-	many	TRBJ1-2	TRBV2	CASSDQGRYGYTF	TGTGCCAGCAGTGACCAGGGGAGGTATGGCTACACCTTC
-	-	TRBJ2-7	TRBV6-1	CASTHPARGAYEQYF	TGTGCCAGCACTCACCCCGCCAGGGGGGCGTACGAGCAGTACTTC
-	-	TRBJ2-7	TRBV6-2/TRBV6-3	CASSKPAGSREQYF	TGTGCCAGCAGTAAACCGGCGGGGAGCCGCGAGCAGTACTTC
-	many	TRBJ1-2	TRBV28	CASSRHGRGNYGYTF	TGTGCCAGCAGTCGCCATGGCAGGGGCAACTATGGCTACACCTTC
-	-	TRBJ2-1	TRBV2	CVSSERSPYNEQFF	TGTGTCAGCAGTGAACGGAGCCCCTACAATGAGCAGTTCTTC
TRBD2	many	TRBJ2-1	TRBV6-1	CASSRGLAGGYEQFF	TGTGCCAGCAGCCGAGGACTAGCGGGAGGGTACGAGCAGTTCTTC
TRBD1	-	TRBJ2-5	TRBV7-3	CASSLGQGAWEAQYF	TGTGCCAGCAGCTTAGGGCAGGGGGCGTGGGAGGCCCAGTACTTC
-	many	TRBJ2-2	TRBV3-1	CASRRLGTMNTGELFF	TGTGCCAGTCGCCGGCTAGGGACAATGAACACCGGGGAGCTGTTTTTT
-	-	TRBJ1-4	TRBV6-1	CASSPRTAEPDLANEKLFF	TGTGCCAGCAGTCCCCGGACTGCGGAACCAGATCTTGCTAATGAAAAACTGTTTTTT
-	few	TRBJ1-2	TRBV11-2	CASSLGGKGYGYTF	TGTGCCAGCAGCTTAGGGGGAAAGGGCTATGGCTACACCTTC
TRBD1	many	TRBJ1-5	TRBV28	CASSLLGQGVQQPQHF	TGTGCCAGCAGTTTATTGGGACAGGGTGTGCAGCAGCCCCAGCATTTT
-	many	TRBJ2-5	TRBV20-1	CSARKGFQETQYF	TGCAGTGCTAGGAAGGGCTTCCAAGAGACCCAGTACTTC
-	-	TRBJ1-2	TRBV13	CASSFRLEAFYGYTF	TGTGCCAGCAGCTTTCGCTTAGAAGCGTTTTATGGCTACACCTTC
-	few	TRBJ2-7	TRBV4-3	CASSHGGYEQYF	TGCGCCAGCAGCCATGGGGGCTACGAGCAGTACTTC
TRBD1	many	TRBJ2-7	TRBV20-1	CSATFGQGVNEQYF	TGCAGTGCTACCTTCGGACAGGGTGTAAACGAGCAGTACTTC
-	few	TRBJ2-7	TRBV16	CASSQRAGPLSYEQYF	TGTGCCAGCAGCCAAAGAGCGGGCCCCCTCTCCTACGAGCAGTACTTC
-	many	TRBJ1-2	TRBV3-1	CASSLGQPPTYGYTF	TGTGCCAGCAGCCTCGGACAGCCGCCAACCTATGGCTACACCTTC
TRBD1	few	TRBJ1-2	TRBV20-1	CSAALQGWSGYTF	TGCAGTGCCGCACTACAGGGGTGGTCTGGCTACACCTTC
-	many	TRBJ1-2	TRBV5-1	CASSWGATGSNYGYTF	TGCGCCAGCAGCTGGGGGGCGACAGGTTCAAACTATGGCTACACCTTC
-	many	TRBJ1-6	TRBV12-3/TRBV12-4	CASSDSSSYNSPLHF	TGTGCCAGCAGTGACAGTAGCTCCTATAATTCACCCCTCCACTTT
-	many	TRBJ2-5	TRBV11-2	CASSLTHRETQYF	TGTGCCAGCAGCTTAACACATCGAGAGACCCAGTACTTC
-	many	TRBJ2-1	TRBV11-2	CASSLDEGGYSSYNEQFF	TGTGCCAGCAGCTTAGATGAGGGGGGATATAGCTCCTACAATGAGCAGTTCTTC